The clone carrying this T cell receptor beta chain was counted between two and nine times. The sample originates from a study of chronic HIV infection and antiretroviral therapy. The CDR3 runs 16 residues. The germline V gene encodes CDR1 LGHDT and CDR2 YNNKEL (reference sequence). Trimming stripped 1 base from V and 3 bases from J, with 13 bases between. Each CDR3 protein is one row after TCRdb ran MiXCR on the 5' RACE reads. The sample shows some 46,000 distinct CDR3 sequences, about a fifth of them seen only once. The chain joins TRBV3-1 to TRBJ2-1; D perhaps matches TRBD2 (6 bases). The sample comprised peripheral blood. This TCR was sampled from an adult who had HIV and had not received antiretroviral therapy, or was an uninfected healthy control (not recorded which). The CDR3 loop is CASSQVAGKFYNEQFF. The CDR3 DNA sequence: TGTGCCAGCAGCCAAGTGGCGGGGAAATTCTACAATGAGCAGTTCTTC.